These 20 T cell receptor beta chains were all obtained from the same sample, sequenced in a study of regulatory T cells in long-lasting Graves disease. Relying on iRepertoire HTBI primers and Arm-PCR of CDR3 regions, the team built TCR beta libraries. In TCRdb, the multiplex PCR reads were re-called with MiXCR into one record per CDR3 protein. The sample carries around 400,000 distinct CDR3 sequences, around a sixth recorded once. Indicated time point: newly diagnosed GD, antithyroid drugs for less than 3 months. RNA isolated from PBMCs was used to make the TCR library. The sample was peripheral blood mononuclear cells (PBMCs), taken at new diagnosis, from a patient treated with antithyroid drugs. These receptor sequences come from a female donor with Graves disease.

This clonotype showed up just a few times. A much larger clone lies one base from this, so it may be a read error. J is TRBJ1-1 and V is TRBV7-9, with D possibly TRBD1 on 5 matching bases. CDR3 length: 15 residues. V was clipped by 5 bases and J by 3 bases, with 16 bases between them. Looked up from germline, CDR1 is SEHNR and CDR2 is FQNEAQ (reference sequence). In nucleotides, the CDR3 is TGTGCCAGCAGCCCTCCTATCCGGGGGGACACTGAAGCTTTCTTT. Translated, it gives CASSPPIRGDTEAFF. Supplemented by reference TRBV7-9 and TRBJ1-1, the full variable domain reads DTGVSQNPRHKITKRGQNVTFRCDPISEHNRLYWYRQTLGQGPEFLTYFQNEAQLEKSRLLSDRFSAERPKGSFSTLEIQRTEQGDSAMYLCASSPPIRGDTEAFFGQGTRLTVV.

This chain connects TRBV5-1 to TRBJ1-1; tentatively, D is TRBD1 (6 bases). Germline values: CDR1 SGHRS, CDR2 YFSETQ. V lost 1 base to trimming and J lost 5 bases, with 15 bases between them. The CDR3 runs to 15 residues. The DNA of the CDR3 is TGCGCCAGCAGCTTGTTTAGCAGGGGCGGAACTGAAGCTTTCTTT. This translates into CASSLFSRGGTEAFF.

This clonotype has ten or more counts. The chain joins TRBV10-1 to TRBJ1-1; no definite D call. The V gene lost 2 bases and the J gene lost 2 bases, with 12 bases spanning the gap. The V gene's germline CDR1 is WNHNN and CDR2 SYGVQD (reference sequence). The length of the CDR3 is 15 residues. The CDR3 protein is CASSETRTGNTEAFF. The DNA of the CDR3 is TGCGCCAGCAGTGAGACCCGGACGGGAAACACTGAAGCTTTCTTT.

This clonotype was counted ten times or more. The chain uses TRBV24-1 and TRBJ1-2, with D uncertain. V lost 4 bases to trimming and J lost 5 bases, with 13 bases between them. The CDR3 totals 14 residues. CDR1 and CDR2 (germline): KGHDR, SFDVKD. The CDR3 here is CATSEAKMGYGYTF. The CDR3 region has the DNA TGTGCCACCAGTGAAGCCAAAATGGGGTATGGCTACACCTTC.

This clonotype was recorded at least ten times. The chain links TRBV6-2 or TRBV6-3 to TRBJ2-5; 10 positions match TRBD1. CDR1 is MNHEY, CDR2 SVGEGT, per germline. Losses at the gene ends were 0 bases for V and 2 bases for J; bases not matched to a gene: 3. The CDR3 sequence is 16 residues long. The chain's CDR3 is CASSYSGTGEQETQYF. As DNA, the CDR3 is TGTGCCAGCAGTTACTCCGGGACAGGGGAGCAAGAGACCCAGTACTTC.

Details on this clonotype: Given a far larger clone just one base away, this is likely a sequencing read error. The V call is TRBV7-2, the J call TRBJ1-1; D ambiguous. Per germline, CDR1 SGHTA and CDR2 FQGNSA. There are 13 residues in the CDR3. The CDR3 DNA sequence: TGTGCCTGCAGCTTAGGGCCACGCACTGAAGCTTTCTTT. Protein sequence: CACSLGPRTEAFF.

This clonotype came up many times. The chain employs TRBV7-9 and TRBJ1-5; 12 bases are a match to TRBD1. The CDR3 extends over 19 amino acids. Germline CDR1 and CDR2: SEHNR and FQNEAQ (reference sequence). The V gene end was trimmed by 7 bases and the J gene end by 1 base; junction bases not matched to a gene: 14. For the CDR3, the DNA is TGTGCCAGCACCTTTGGGGGGACAGGGGGCGTAAGAAGCAATCAGCCCCAGCATTTT. Amino acids: CASTFGGTGGVRSNQPQHF.

This clonotype has ten or more counts. The rearrangement links TRBV5-4 to TRBJ2-7; a possible D gene is TRBD1 (6 bases). The CDR3 consists of 14 residues. The germline V gene encodes CDR1 SGHNT and CDR2 YYREEE (reference sequence). The germline V and J ends were trimmed by 0 bases and 4 bases, with 11 bases remaining between them. The CDR3 spells CASSLVKDSYEQYF. CDR3 DNA: TGTGCCAGCAGCTTGGTCAAGGACAGTTACGAGCAGTACTTC.

This clonotype appeared a few times. J is TRBJ2-5 and V is TRBV5-5, with 12 positions matching TRBD2. Per germline, CDR1 SGHKS and CDR2 YYEKEE (reference sequence). The ends lost 0 bases at V and 1 base at J; junction bases unmatched: 4. This CDR3 has 17 amino acids. CDR3 nucleotides: TGTGCCAGCAGCTTGGGACTAGCGGGAGCCGTCCAAGAGACCCAGTACTTC. It codes for CASSLGLAGAVQETQYF.

This clonotype was counted ten times or more. The J gene is TRBJ1-4, the V gene TRBV4-1; maybe TRBD1 (5 bases). Germline lookup yields CDR1 MGHRA and CDR2 YSYEKL. CDR3 length: 14 residues. Trimming cost V 5 bases and J 6 bases, with 13 bases left between them. In DNA form, the CDR3 reads TGCGCCAGCAGCAAACCGGTAGGGGATGAAAAACTGTTTTTT. Its protein product is CASSKPVGDEKLFF.

The V and J genes are TRBV25-1 and TRBJ2-5; 8 nucleotides agree with TRBD1. Germline lookup yields CDR1 MGHDK and CDR2 SYGVNS. The CDR3 contains 15 residues. Losses at the gene ends were 4 bases for V and 5 bases for J; bases not matched to a gene: 9. The CDR3 region is CASSGETDRGETQYF. CDR3 DNA sequence: TGTGCCAGCAGTGGGGAAACCGACAGGGGTGAGACCCAGTACTTC.

This clonotype has just one count. A far more abundant clone sits one base away, making this likely a read error. This chain connects TRBV7-9 to TRBJ2-1, with a tentative D call TRBD1 (6 bases). CDR1 is SEHNR, CDR2 FQNEAQ, per germline (reference sequence). The length of the CDR3 is 14 residues. The CDR3 region is CATSPGTNRDERFF. As DNA, the CDR3 is TGTGCCACGAGCCCCGGGACCAACAGGGATGAGCGGTTCTTC.

This clonotype has ten or more counts. The CDR3 loop is CASIRGRAGTEAFF. The DNA for the CDR3 is TGTGCCAGCATCAGGGGGAGGGCTGGCACTGAAGCTTTCTTT. The V call is TRBV7-2, the J call TRBJ1-1; TRBD1 aligns across 7 bases. Germline V gene data show CDR1 as SGHTA and CDR2 as FQGNSA. Trimming cost V 7 bases and J 4 bases; bases outside gene matches: 9. The CDR3 loop spans 14 amino acids.

The chain couples TRBV19 to TRBJ2-6; a weak D match, TRBD1 (6 bases). The germline V and J ends were trimmed by 5 bases and 0 bases, with 11 bases remaining between them. CDR3 length: 16 amino acids. From germline, CDR1 is LNHDA and CDR2 SQIVND (reference sequence). DNA for the CDR3: TGTGCCAGTAGTCCATTGACAGGCTCTGGGGCCAACGTCCTGACTTTC. Translated: CASSPLTGSGANVLTF. Full variable domain (outside the CDR3, taken from reference TRBV19 and TRBJ2-6): DGGITQSPKYLFRKEGQNVTLSCEQNLNHDAMYWYRQDPGQGLRLIYYSQIVNDFQKGDIAEGYSVSREKKESFPLTVTSAQKNPTAFYLCASSPLTGSGANVLTFGAGSRLTVL.

This clonotype was seen at least ten times. The rearrangement links TRBV10-3 to TRBJ1-1; possibly TRBD1 for D (5 bases). The CDR3 contains 16 residues. V was trimmed by 0 bases and J by 11 bases, leaving 22 bases between them. Germline V CDR1 and CDR2: ENHRY, SYGVKD. This CDR3 is CAISESGKKIEPGAFF. CDR3 DNA sequence: TGTGCCATCAGTGAGTCGGGTAAAAAGATAGAGCCAGGGGCTTTCTTT.

This clonotype was detected many times. The V and J genes are TRBV12-3 or TRBV12-4 and TRBJ2-3; D remains unclear. Between the trimmed V and J ends, which lost 3 bases and 6 bases, there was a span of 13 bases. The CDR3 runs 14 residues. CDR3 sequence (DNA): TGTGCCAGCAGTTTTGGCTCCCGTTCGGATACGCAGTATTTT. This encodes CASSFGSRSDTQYF.

This clonotype was seen a few times. The chain uses TRBV27 and TRBJ2-3; no definite D call. Trimming cost V 5 bases and J 6 bases, with 6 bases left between them. CDR1 is MNHEY and CDR2 is SMNVEV in the germline V gene (reference sequence). CDR3 length: 11 residues. CDR3 sequence: CASSRQDTQYF. In DNA, the CDR3 is TGTGCCAGCAGTCGCCAGGATACGCAGTATTTT.

In its sample, this clonotype was seen many times. This rearrangement joins TRBV2 to TRBJ2-3; 11 nucleotides line up with TRBD1. With 2 bases clipped from V and 4 bases from J, the junction kept 5 bases outside the gene matches. This CDR3 has 16 residues. Germline V gene data show CDR1 as SNHLY and CDR2 as FYNNEI. CDR3 sequence: CASSEIRTGGADTQYF. In DNA, the CDR3 is TGTGCCAGCAGTGAAATCAGGACAGGGGGCGCAGATACGCAGTATTTT.

This clonotype was seen many times. The chain combines TRBV6-1 with TRBJ2-7, with 9 bases lining up with TRBD1. Losses at the gene ends were 6 bases for V and 5 bases for J; bases not matched to a gene: 5. Germline V gene lookup returns CDR1 MNHNS and CDR2 SASEGT. CDR3 length: 13 residues. The CDR3 here is CASRADRGHEQYF. The CDR3 DNA reads as TGTGCCAGCAGAGCGGACAGGGGCCACGAGCAGTACTTC.

The table lists this clonotype with many counts. This chain links TRBV20-1 with TRBJ2-7; D is undetermined. This CDR3 has 12 residues. V was shortened by 0 bases and J by 8 bases, with 11 bases between the two germline ends. Germline V gene data show CDR1 as DFQATT and CDR2 as SNEGSKA (reference sequence). CDR3 amino acids: CSARETGFKQYF. As DNA, the CDR3 is TGCAGTGCTAGAGAGACGGGTTTTAAGCAGTACTTC.